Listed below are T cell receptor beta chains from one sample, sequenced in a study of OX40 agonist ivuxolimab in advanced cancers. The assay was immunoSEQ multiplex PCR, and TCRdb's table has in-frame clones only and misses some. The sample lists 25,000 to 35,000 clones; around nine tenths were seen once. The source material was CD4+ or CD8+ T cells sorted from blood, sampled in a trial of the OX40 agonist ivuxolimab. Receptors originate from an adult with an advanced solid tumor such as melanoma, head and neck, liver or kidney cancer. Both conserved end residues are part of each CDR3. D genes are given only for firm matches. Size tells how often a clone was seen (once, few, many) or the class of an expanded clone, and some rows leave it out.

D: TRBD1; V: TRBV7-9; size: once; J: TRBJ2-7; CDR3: CASSFSTGDRRYEQYF; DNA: TGTGCCAGCAGCTTCTCCACAGGGGACCGTCGATACGAGCAGTACTTC
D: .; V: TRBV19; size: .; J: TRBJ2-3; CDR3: CASSIGNREEIPDTQYF; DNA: TGTGCCAGTAGTATAGGGAACAGGGAGGAGATCCCAGATACGCAGTATTTT
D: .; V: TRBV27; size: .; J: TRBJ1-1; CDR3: CASSLSNADETEAFF; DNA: TGTGCCAGCAGTTTATCGAATGCTGACGAGACTGAAGCTTTCTTT
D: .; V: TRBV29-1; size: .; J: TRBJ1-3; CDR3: CSVWGTTGNTIYF; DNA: TGCAGCGTTTGGGGGACGACCGGAAACACCATATATTTT
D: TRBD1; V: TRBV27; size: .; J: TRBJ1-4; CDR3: CASSYNPTGAANEKLFF; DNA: TGTGCCAGCAGTTACAACCCCACAGGGGCGGCTAATGAAAAACTGTTTTTT
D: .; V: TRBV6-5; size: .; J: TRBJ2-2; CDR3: CASSYRPLRAGELFF; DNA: TGTGCCAGCAGTTATCGCCCCCTCAGGGCCGGGGAGCTGTTTTTT
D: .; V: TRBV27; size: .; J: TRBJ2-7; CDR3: CASSLLVGEKVYEQYF; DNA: TGTGCCAGCAGTTTATTAGTAGGAGAGAAGGTTTACGAGCAGTACTTC
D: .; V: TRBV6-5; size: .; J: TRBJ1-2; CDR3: CASSYSMAGDGYTF; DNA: TGTGCCAGCAGTTACTCAATGGCGGGGGATGGCTACACCTTC
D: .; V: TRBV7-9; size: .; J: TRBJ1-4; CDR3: CASSLRRANEKLFF; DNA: TGTGCCAGCAGCTTAAGGAGGGCTAATGAAAAACTGTTTTTT
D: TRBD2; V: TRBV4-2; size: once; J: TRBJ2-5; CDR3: CASSPLGLAGHQETQYF; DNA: TGTGCCAGCAGCCCCCTAGGACTAGCGGGGCACCAAGAGACCCAGTACTTC
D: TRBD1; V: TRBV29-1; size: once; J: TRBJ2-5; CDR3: CSERQGMTETQYF; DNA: TGCAGCGAACGACAGGGGATGACGGAGACCCAGTACTTC
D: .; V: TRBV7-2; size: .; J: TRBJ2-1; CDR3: CASSLDVWNEQFF; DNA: TGTGCCAGCAGCTTAGACGTTTGGAATGAGCAGTTCTTC
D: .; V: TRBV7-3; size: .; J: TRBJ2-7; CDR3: CASSPYGGGVGEQYF; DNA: TGTGCCAGCAGCCCGTACGGGGGAGGTGTGGGAGAGCAGTACTTC
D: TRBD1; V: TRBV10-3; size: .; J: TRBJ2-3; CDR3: CAISESGIEGAEDTQYF; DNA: TGTGCCATCAGTGAGTCGGGGATCGAGGGGGCGGAAGATACGCAGTATTTT
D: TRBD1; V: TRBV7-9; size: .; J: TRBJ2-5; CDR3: CASSPRDREETQYF; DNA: TGTGCCAGCAGCCCCCGGGACAGGGAAGAGACCCAGTACTTC
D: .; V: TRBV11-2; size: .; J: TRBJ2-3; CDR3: CASFKGGDTQYF; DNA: TGTGCCAGCTTCAAGGGGGGGGATACGCAGTATTTT
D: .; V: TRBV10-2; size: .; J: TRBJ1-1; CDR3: CASSGSGEAFF; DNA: TGTGCCAGCAGTGGGTCGGGGGAAGCTTTCTTT
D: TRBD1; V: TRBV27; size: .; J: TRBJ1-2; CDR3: CASSLSGQGSSYSYTF; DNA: TGTGCCAGCAGTTTAAGCGGACAGGGGTCGAGCTATAGCTACACCTTC
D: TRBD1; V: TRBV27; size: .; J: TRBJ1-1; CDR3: CASSPGDRVNTEAFF; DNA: TGTGCCAGCAGTCCGGGGGACAGGGTGAACACTGAAGCTTTCTTT
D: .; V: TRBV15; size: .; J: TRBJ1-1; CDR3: CATGRLNTEAFF; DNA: TGTGCCACCGGGCGGCTGAACACTGAAGCTTTCTTT
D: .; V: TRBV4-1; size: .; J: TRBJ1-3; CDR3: CASSQEFYSGNTIYF; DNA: TGCGCCAGCAGCCAAGAGTTTTACTCTGGAAACACCATATATTTT
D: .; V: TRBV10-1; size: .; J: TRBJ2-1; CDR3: CASSELSRDQQFF; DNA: TGCGCCAGCAGTGAGCTATCTCGGGACCAACAGTTCTTC
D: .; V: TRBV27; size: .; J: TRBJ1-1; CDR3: CASRLNTEAFF; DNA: TGTGCCAGCAGACTGAACACTGAAGCTTTCTTT
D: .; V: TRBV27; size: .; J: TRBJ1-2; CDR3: CASSLSGLNYGYTF; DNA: TGTGCCAGCAGTTTATCGGGACTTAACTATGGCTACACCTTC
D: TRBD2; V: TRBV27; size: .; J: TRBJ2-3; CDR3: CASSPLAGENTDTQYF; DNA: TGTGCCAGCAGTCCGCTAGCGGGGGAGAACACAGATACGCAGTATTTT
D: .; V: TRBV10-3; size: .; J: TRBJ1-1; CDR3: CAISLETEITEAFF; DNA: TGTGCCATCAGCTTAGAGACAGAGATAACTGAAGCTTTCTTT
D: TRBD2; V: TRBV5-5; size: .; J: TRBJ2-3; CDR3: CASSLVDASGLADTQYF; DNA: TGTGCCAGCAGCTTGGTGGATGCTAGCGGCTTAGCAGATACGCAGTATTTT
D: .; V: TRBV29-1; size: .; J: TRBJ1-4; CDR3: CSVEKRKLFF; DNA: TGCAGCGTTGAGAAGAGAAAACTGTTTTTT
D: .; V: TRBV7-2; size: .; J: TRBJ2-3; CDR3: CASSLDRYRLSTDTQYF; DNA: TGTGCCAGCAGCTTAGATCGATACCGACTGAGCACAGATACGCAGTATTTT
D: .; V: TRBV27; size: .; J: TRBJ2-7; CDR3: CASSLYQGLPYEQYF; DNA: TGTGCCAGCAGTTTATATCAGGGCCTACCCTACGAGCAGTACTTC
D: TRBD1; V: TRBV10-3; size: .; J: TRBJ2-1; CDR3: CAVTDREFYNEQFF; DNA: TGTGCCGTAACGGACAGGGAGTTCTACAATGAGCAGTTCTTC
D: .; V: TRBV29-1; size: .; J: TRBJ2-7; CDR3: CSVVRAAEWYEQYF; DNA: TGCAGCGTCGTCAGGGCGGCCGAATGGTACGAGCAGTACTTC
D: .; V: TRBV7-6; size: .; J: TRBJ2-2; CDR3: CASSLKEDGELFF; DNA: TGTGCCAGCAGCTTGAAGGAGGACGGGGAGCTGTTTTTT
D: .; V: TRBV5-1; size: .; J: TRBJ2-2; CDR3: CASSLVPTGELFF; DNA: TGCGCCAGCAGCTTGGTCCCTACCGGGGAGCTGTTTTTT
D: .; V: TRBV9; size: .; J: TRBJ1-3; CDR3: CASSPPLRLDTIYF; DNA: TGTGCCAGCAGCCCACCGCTTCGATTGGACACCATATATTTT
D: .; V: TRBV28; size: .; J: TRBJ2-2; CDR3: CASSLGVWGTAGELFF; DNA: TGTGCCAGCAGTTTAGGGGTATGGGGCACAGCCGGGGAGCTGTTTTTT
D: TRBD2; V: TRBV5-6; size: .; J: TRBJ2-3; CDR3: CASSLGGWGGIEEYF; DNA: TGTGCCAGCAGCTTGGGCGGCTGGGGGGGGATCGAGGAGTATTTT
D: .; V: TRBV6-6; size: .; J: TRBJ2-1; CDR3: CASSAGQRPYNEQFF; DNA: TGTGCCAGCAGCGCTGGACAGCGGCCCTACAATGAGCAGTTCTTC
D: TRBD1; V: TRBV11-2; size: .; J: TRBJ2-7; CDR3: CASSLVGQDGYEQYF; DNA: TGTGCCAGCAGCTTAGTCGGACAGGACGGCTACGAGCAGTACTTC
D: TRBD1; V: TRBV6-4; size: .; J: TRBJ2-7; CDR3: CASSAAQGSHEQYF; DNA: TGTGCCAGCAGCGCCGCACAGGGGTCCCACGAGCAGTACTTC
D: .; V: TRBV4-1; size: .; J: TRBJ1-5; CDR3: CASSHETENYSNQPQHF; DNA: TGCGCCAGCAGCCACGAGACGGAGAACTATAGCAATCAGCCCCAGCATTTT
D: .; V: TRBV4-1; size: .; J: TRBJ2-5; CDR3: CASNPGRDSYQETQYF; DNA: TGCGCCAGCAATCCAGGCCGAGACAGCTACCAAGAGACCCAGTACTTC
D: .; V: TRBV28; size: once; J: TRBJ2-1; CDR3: CASSLNIENEQFF; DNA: TGTGCCAGCAGTTTAAACATCGAGAATGAGCAGTTCTTC
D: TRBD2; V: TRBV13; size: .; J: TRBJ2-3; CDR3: CASSLGLAGVTDTQYF; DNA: TGTGCCAGCAGCTTAGGGTTAGCGGGAGTCACAGATACGCAGTATTTT
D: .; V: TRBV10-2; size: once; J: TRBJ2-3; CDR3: CASKMINTQYF; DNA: TGCGCCAGCAAAATGATCAATACGCAGTATTTT
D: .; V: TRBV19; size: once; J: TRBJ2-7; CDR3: CASSSAGSSSYEQYF; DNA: TGTGCCAGTAGTTCCGCAGGTTCCAGCTCCTACGAGCAGTACTTC
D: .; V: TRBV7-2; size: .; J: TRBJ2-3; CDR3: CASSLILWPPDTQYF; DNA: TGTGCCAGCAGCTTAATCCTTTGGCCGCCGGATACGCAGTATTTT
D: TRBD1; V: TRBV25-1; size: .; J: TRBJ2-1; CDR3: CASSEVGTVYNEQFF; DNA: TGTGCCAGCAGTGAAGTCGGGACAGTCTACAATGAGCAGTTCTTC
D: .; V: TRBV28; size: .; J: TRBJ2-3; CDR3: CACREGPPLPDTQYF; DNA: TGTGCCTGCAGAGAGGGTCCTCCCCTTCCAGATACGCAGTATTTT
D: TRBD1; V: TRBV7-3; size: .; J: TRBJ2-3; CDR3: CASSLVLRDRLPTDTQYF; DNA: TGTGCCAGCAGCTTAGTCCTAAGGGACAGACTGCCCACAGATACGCAGTATTTT